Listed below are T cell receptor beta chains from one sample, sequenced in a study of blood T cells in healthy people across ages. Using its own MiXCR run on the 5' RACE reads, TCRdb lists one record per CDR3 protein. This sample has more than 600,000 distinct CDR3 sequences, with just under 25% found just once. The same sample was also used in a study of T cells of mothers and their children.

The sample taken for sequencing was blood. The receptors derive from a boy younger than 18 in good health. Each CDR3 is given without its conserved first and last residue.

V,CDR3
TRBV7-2,ASSPGRVNEQF
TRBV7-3,ASSFTGVGMADTQY
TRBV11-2,ASSLGSRGSSYEQY
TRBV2,ASGGQIPYNEQF
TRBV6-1,ASRIRGDETQY
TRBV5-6,ASSFSSGRALETQY
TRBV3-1,ASHQGRVDTGELF
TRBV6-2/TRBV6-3,ASSRGAPRSTEAF
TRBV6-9,ASSQLRAYEQY
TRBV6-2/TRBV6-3,ASSYMGDNEQF
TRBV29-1,SVGQVSSTDTQY
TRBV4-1,ASSFTTTGTSTDTQY
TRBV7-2,ASSSRSGTAQY
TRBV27,ASRRSTEPNEKLF
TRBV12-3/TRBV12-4,ASSLGGPIPYEQY
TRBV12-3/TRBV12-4,ASSQLAGEGTQY